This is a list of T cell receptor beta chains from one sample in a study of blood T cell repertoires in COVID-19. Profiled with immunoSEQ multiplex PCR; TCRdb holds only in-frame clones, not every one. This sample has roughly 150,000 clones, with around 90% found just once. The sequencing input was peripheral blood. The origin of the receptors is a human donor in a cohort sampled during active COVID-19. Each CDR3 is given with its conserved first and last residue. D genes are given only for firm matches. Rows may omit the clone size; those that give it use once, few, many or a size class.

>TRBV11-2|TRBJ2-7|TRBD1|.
TGTGCCAGCAGCCCGGGGCTCAGGGGGCGGTTCGAGCAGTACTTC
CASSPGLRGRFEQYF
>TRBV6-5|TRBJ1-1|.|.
TGTGCCAGCAGTTACGGGGGGTCCCCTGAAGCTTTCTTT
CASSYGGSPEAFF
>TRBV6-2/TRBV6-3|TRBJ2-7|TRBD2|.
TGTGCCAGCAGTTCGCCCGTTCCGGGACTAGCGGGGGGCAAATACGAGCAGTACTTC
CASSSPVPGLAGGKYEQYF
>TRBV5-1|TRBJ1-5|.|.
TGCGCCAGCAGCCCCCTCCCAGGGAATAACCAGCCCCAGCATTTT
CASSPLPGNNQPQHF
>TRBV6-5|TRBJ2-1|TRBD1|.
TGTGCCAGCAGTCCCCAGGGGGTAGATTACAATGAGCAGTTCTTC
CASSPQGVDYNEQFF
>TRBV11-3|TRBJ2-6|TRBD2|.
TGTGCCAGCAGCTTAGGGGCTAGCGGGACTCCTGGGGCCAACGTCCTGACTTTC
CASSLGASGTPGANVLTF
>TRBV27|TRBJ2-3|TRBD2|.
TGTGCCAGCAGTTTACGGGGGGTCCTTCCCCTTGGGCAGTATTTT
CASSLRGVLPLGQYF
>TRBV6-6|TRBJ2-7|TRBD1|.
TGTGCCAGCAGATTATCGACAGGGCCCTACGAGCAGTACTTC
CASRLSTGPYEQYF
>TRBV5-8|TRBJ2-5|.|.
TGTGCCAGCAGTTTATCGGACAGAGGGGGAGAGACCCAGTACTTC
CASSLSDRGGETQYF
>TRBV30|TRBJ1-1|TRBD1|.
TGTGCCTGGAGGAGACAGGGGGAGAGCACTGAAGCTTTCTTT
CAWRRQGESTEAFF
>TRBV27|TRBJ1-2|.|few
TGTGCCAGCAGTTTATCGGGCAGGTCGAATGGCTACACCTTC
CASSLSGRSNGYTF
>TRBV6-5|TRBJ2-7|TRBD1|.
TGTGCCAGCAGGCGGACAGGGACTTACGAGCAGTACTTC
CASRRTGTYEQYF
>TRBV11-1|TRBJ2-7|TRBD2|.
TGTGCCAGCAGCCTCGGTGGGACTAGCTACGAGCAGTACTTC
CASSLGGTSYEQYF
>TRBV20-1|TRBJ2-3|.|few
TGCAGTGCTAGACTGACAGATACGCAGTATTTT
CSARLTDTQYF
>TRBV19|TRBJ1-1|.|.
TGTGCCAGTAGTATCCCGGCAGACAGGTCTAGGGTTGCGCGGAACACTGAAGCTTTCTTT
CASSIPADRSRVARNTEAFF
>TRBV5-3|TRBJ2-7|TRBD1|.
TGTGCCAGAAGCTTGACAGGGGAACGCTCCTACGAGCAGTACTTC
CARSLTGERSYEQYF
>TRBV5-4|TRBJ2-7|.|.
TGTGCCAGCAGCGACGGCGGCCAGGGGGGCTACGAGCAGTACTTC
CASSDGGQGGYEQYF
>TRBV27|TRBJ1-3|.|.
TGTGCCAGCAGTTTATGGGGGGGTCCCGGGGACACCATATATTTT
CASSLWGGPGDTIYF
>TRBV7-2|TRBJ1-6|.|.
TGTGCCAGCAGCCCCGGTGCGCGGAATTCACCCCTCCACTTT
CASSPGARNSPLHF
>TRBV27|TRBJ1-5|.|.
TGTGCCAGCAGCCCTTCCCCCGGGACAATAGCTGGGGAGCCCCAGCATTTT
CASSPSPGTIAGEPQHF
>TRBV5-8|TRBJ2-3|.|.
TGTGCCAGCAGCCAGAGACAGGCCACAGATACGCAGTATTTT
CASSQRQATDTQYF
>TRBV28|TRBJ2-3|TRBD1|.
TGTGCCAGCAGTTCCAGGACAGGGGGCATGGATACGCAGTATTTT
CASSSRTGGMDTQYF
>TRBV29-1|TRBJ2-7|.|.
TGCAGCACCCGGGACTCCCCCTACGAGCAGTACTTC
CSTRDSPYEQYF
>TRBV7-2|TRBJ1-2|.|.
TGTGCCAGCAGCTTGACCTCGGACAGTCCTGTAAGGACCTTC
CASSLTSDSPVRTF
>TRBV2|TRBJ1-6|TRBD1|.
TGTGCCAGCAGGTTCGACAGGGGTAATTCACCCCTCCACTTT
CASRFDRGNSPLHF
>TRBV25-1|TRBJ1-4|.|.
TGTGCCAGCAGTGGGGATGGAGGGGTAGGCACAAGTGAAAAACTGTTTTTT
CASSGDGGVGTSEKLFF
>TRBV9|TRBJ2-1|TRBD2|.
TGTGCCAGCAGCGGGGGACTAGCGGGAGAATACAATGAGCAGTTCTTC
CASSGGLAGEYNEQFF
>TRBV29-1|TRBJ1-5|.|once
TGCAGCGTTAGCGGAATCGGGAGATGGGTGATGCCCCAGCATTTT
CSVSGIGRWVMPQHF
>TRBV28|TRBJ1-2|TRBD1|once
TGTGCCAGCAGTTTTCTGCCGGGACAGGGGGCGCAAAGAAACTATGGCTACACCTTC
CASSFLPGQGAQRNYGYTF
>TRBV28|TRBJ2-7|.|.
TGTGCCAGTCGGGGGACTTTCTACGAGCAGTACTTC
CASRGTFYEQYF
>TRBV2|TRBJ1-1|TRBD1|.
TGTGCCAGCACCGAGGGGACAGGGGTGACTGAAGCTTTCTTT
CASTEGTGVTEAFF
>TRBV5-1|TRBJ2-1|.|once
TGCGCCAGCAGCTTCCGGGAGAATGAGCAGTTCTTC
CASSFRENEQFF
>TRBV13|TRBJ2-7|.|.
TGTGCCAGCAGCTTAGGACAGGTTTCCTACGAGCAGTACTTC
CASSLGQVSYEQYF
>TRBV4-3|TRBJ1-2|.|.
TGCGCCAGCAGCCAAGCTACAGGGCACTATGGCTACACCTTC
CASSQATGHYGYTF
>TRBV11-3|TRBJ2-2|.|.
TGTGCCAGCAGCTTAGAGGCGGGGACGGGCACCGGGGAGCTGTTTTTT
CASSLEAGTGTGELFF
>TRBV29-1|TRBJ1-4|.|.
TGCAGCGTTGAAGATCCCCTAAGGGGGAAGGAAAAACTGTTTTTT
CSVEDPLRGKEKLFF
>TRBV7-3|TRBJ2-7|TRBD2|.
TGTGCCAGCAGTCCCCCCCTGCTAGCGGGAGACGAGCAGTACTTC
CASSPPLLAGDEQYF
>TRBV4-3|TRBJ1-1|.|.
TGCGCCAGCAGCCAAGATGCCGGTGGGAACACTGAAGCTTTCTTT
CASSQDAGGNTEAFF
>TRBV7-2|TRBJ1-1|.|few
TGTGCCAGCAGCTTAAGTAGACTCACTGAAGCTTTCTTT
CASSLSRLTEAFF
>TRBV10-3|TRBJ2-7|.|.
TGTGCCATCAGTGAGATTCAAGGGACTCACTCCTACGAGCAGTACTTC
CAISEIQGTHSYEQYF
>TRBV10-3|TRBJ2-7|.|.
TGTGCCACACGGCCGGGGGACAGCGGCTACGAGCAGTACTTC
CATRPGDSGYEQYF
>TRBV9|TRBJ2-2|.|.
TGTGCCAGCAGCGTTCAAGCGGGCGATCCCGGGGAGCTGTTTTTT
CASSVQAGDPGELFF
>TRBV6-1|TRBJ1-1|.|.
TGTGCCAGCAGTGAAGTAACAGGGAGCACTGAAGCTTTCTTT
CASSEVTGSTEAFF
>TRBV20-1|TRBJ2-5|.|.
TGCAGTGCTGTCAGCGGTGAGACCCAGTACTTC
CSAVSGETQYF
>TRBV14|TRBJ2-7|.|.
TGTGCCAGCAGCCAAGATTACGCGGGTACCCTGAGGAGCCACGAGCAGTACTTC
CASSQDYAGTLRSHEQYF
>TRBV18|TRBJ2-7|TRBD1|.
TGTGCCAGCTCACCACCGGTGGGACAGGGGAGTCCAACCTACGAGCAGTACTTC
CASSPPVGQGSPTYEQYF
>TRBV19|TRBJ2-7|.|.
TGTGCCAGTAGTATAGCTCCAGGGGACGAGCAGTACTTC
CASSIAPGDEQYF
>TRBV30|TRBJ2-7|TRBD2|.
TGTGCCTGGAGGGGTAGCGGGAGTGGGGATATAGCCTACGAGCAGTACTTC
CAWRGSGSGDIAYEQYF
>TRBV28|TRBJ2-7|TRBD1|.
TGTGCCAGCAGTTCGGCACAGGGGGACGAGCAGTACTTC
CASSSAQGDEQYF
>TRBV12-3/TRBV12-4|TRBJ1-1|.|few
TGTGCCAGCAGCCCCTTTAACACTGAAGCTTTCTTT
CASSPFNTEAFF
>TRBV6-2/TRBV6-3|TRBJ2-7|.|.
TGTGCCAGCAGTCTCCCCTACGAGCAGTACTTC
CASSLPYEQYF
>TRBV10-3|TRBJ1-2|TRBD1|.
TGTGCCATCACATCGACAGGGATGGACGGCTACACCTTC
CAITSTGMDGYTF
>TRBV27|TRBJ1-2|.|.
TGTGCCAGCAGTTCGGGTAGCTATGGCTACACCTTC
CASSSGSYGYTF
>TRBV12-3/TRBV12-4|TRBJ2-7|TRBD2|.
TGTGCCAGCAGTTCTAGCGGAACTTACGAGCAGTACTTC
CASSSSGTYEQYF
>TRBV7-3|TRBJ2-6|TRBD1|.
TGTGCCAGCAGCTTCGCCCGAGACAGGGGGTCTTCTGGGGCCAACGTCCTGACTTTC
CASSFARDRGSSGANVLTF